This TCR beta chain derives from a study of somatic mutations in cytotoxic T cells in rheumatoid arthritis (dated by TCRdb to the late 2010s). Context from the whole study: Right after diagnosis and prior to the start of any treatment, about 30 ml EDTA of peripheral blood was drawn from patients. A FACSAria II or Sony SH800 was used to flow-sort some V beta antibody-stained T-cell populations at nearly 100% purity, and TCRB sequencing was also done on sorted V beta1+ cells. In newly diagnosed rheumatoid arthritis without treatment, the study examined if expanded CD8+ T-cell clones harbor somatic mutations, relying on TCRB deep sequencing to characterize clonality. A total of roughly 60 rheumatoid arthritis patients and more than 15 healthy controls underwent TCRB deep sequencing. The median ages of the patient and control groups were essentially identical. What the research found in general, with its limitations: CD8+ T-cell clonality did not differ significantly between rheumatoid arthritis patients and age-matched healthy controls. The expanded CD8+ clones had unknown antigen targets, and not appearing in virus-specific databases did not rule out that they were virus-specific. In patients, CD8+ clonality rose with age (Spearman r of about 0.53), which was not the case in healthy controls. The largest CD8+ clone made up more than 20% of CD8+ cells in about an eighth of the 65 patients, and blood and synovial fluid shared several identical CD8+ TCRB sequences. No adjustment for multiple comparisons was made for the slight TRBV07 underrepresentation in patients.

Sequencing of TCRB CDR3 was done on genomic DNA with the immunoSEQ assay. Turning to the authors' computational methods: Published virus-specific TCRB sequences were compared with patient CD8+ clones larger than 1%, and only a few matches were found. Nothing other than productive TCRB rearrangements was included in the analyses. Clonality was calculated as a Shannon entropy-based productive clonality index, and a clone was defined by a unique TCRB CDR3 sequence. Repertoire overlap between two samples was calculated from the template counts of each clone relative to total templates per sample. V-gene usage from TCRB sequencing and V-gene usage measured by flow cytometry were correlated (Spearman r of under 0.7). The immuneACCESS repertoire file appears here via TCRdb, limited to in-frame rearrangements. These files lack a portion of the clones; in checked studies, under half of the deficit traces to unresolved V genes, and the cause of the others is not known. D and trimming come from the DNA, and the V and J calls and clone size come from that table. The sample table contains about 19,000 clones; only one count was recorded for about 85% of them. Under 8% of the sample lies in the top ten.

On an AutoMACS, CD4+ and CD8+ cells were isolated via positive magnetic bead selection, and their purity was verified by flow cytometry. After a first flow cytometry screen using a TCR V beta antibody panel, clonal expansions were characterized through TCRB deep sequencing of sorted CD8+ fractions. Isolation of peripheral blood mononuclear cells was done through Ficoll-Paque PLUS density gradient separation. Nucleospin Tissue or Tissue XS kits were used to extract DNA from CD4-enriched, CD8-enriched or PBMC samples, and a Qubit 2.0 fluorometer was used for quantification. V lost 2 bases and J lost 6 bases, and the count of bases not matched to a germline gene is 2. CDR1 and CDR2, looked up from the germline V gene, are SGHTS and YDEGEE. The CDR3 numbers 13 residues from cysteine through phenylalanine. Just the 39-base CDR3 DNA is kept, in frame starting at base 1. On this clone itself: Its specific antigen is unknown. No qualities accompany the bases; no much larger clone lies one base away.

Sequencing was done on a sample of CD8+ T cells sorted from blood. The V gene is TRBV5-8 and the J gene is TRBJ2-7; a stretch of 10 junction bases matches TRBD1. The sequence derives from a woman aged 40 to 50 with rheumatoid arthritis. At the DNA level, the sequence is TGTGCCAGCAGCTTCGGACAGGGGGTCGAGCAGTACTTC. Its translation reads: CASSFGQGVEQYF.